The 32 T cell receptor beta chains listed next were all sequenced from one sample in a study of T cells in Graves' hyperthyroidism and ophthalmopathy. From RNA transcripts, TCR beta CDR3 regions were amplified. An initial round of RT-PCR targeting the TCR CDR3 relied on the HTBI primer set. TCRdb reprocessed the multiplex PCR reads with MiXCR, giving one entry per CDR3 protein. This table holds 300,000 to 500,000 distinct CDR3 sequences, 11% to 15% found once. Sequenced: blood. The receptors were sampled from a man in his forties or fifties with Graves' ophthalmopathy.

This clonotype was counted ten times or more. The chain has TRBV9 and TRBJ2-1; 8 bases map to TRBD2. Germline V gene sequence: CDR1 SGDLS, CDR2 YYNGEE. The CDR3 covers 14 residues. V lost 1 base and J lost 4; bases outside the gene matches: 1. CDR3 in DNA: TGTGCCAGCAGCGTAACTAGCGGTTACAATGAGCAGTTCTTC. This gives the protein CASSVTSGYNEQFF.

The CDR3 bases are TGTGCCAGCAGCGTTGGGGGACTAGCCCAGGGGGAGCAGTACTTC. It is translated as CASSVGGLAQGEQYF. The chain joins TRBV9 to TRBJ2-7; TRBD2 matches 9 bases. CDR1 and CDR2 from the germline V gene are SGDLS and YYNGEE. CDR3 length equals 15 residues. J was trimmed by 7 bases and V by 2 bases; bases with no gene match: 10.

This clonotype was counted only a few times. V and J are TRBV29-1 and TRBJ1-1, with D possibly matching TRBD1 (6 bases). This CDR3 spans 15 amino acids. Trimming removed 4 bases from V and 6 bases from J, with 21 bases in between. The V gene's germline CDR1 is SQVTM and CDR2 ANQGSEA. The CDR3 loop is CSVVLDGGARSEAFF. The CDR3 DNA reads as TGCAGCGTTGTTCTCGATGGGGGGGCAAGGTCTGAAGCTTTCTTT.

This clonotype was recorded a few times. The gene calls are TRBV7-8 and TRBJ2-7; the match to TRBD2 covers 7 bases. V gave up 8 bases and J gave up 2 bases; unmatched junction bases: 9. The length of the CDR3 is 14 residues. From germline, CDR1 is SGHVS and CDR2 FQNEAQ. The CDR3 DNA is TGTGCCAGCCTTAAAACAGGACTAGCCTACGAGCAGTACTTC. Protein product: CASLKTGLAYEQYF.

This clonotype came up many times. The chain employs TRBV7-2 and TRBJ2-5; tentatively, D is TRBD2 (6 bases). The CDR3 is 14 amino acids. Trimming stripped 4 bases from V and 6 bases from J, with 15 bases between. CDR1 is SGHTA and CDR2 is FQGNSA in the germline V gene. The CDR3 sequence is CASSSPGGGKTQYF. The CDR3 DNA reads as TGTGCCAGCAGCTCCCCCGGTGGCGGGAAGACCCAGTACTTC.

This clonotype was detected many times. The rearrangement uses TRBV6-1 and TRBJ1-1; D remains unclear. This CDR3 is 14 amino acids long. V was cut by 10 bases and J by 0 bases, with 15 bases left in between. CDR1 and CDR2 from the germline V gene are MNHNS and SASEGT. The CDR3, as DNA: TGTGCCACGGGAAACGGAGTTATGAACACTGAAGCTTTCTTT. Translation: CATGNGVMNTEAFF.

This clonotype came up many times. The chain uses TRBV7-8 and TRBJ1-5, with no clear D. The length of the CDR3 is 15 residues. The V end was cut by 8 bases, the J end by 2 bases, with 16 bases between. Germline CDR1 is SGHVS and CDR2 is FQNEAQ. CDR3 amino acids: CASGRGGFGNQPQHF. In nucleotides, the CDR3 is TGTGCCAGCGGGCGGGGAGGGTTTGGCAATCAGCCCCAGCATTTT.

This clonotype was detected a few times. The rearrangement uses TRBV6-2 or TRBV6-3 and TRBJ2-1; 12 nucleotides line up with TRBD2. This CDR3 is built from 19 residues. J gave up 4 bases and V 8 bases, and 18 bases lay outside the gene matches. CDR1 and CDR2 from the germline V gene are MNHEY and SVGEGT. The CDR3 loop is CASGGSVTSGRGLYNEQFF. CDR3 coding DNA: TGTGCCAGCGGAGGATCCGTGACTAGCGGGAGAGGTCTGTACAATGAGCAGTTCTTC.

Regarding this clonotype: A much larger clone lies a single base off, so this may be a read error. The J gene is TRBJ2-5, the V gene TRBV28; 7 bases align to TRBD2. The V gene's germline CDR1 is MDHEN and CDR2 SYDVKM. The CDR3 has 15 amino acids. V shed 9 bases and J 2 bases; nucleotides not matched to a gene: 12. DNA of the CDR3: TGTGCCAGTCAGTTCGCGAGCGGGAAACAAGAGACCCAGTACTTC. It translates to CASQFASGKQETQYF.

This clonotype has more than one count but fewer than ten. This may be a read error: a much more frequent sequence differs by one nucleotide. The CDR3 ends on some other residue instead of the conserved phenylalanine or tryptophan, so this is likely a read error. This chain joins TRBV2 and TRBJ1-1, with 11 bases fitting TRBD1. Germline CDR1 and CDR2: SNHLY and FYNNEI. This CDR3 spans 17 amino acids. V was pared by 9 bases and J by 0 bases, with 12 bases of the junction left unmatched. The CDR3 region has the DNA TGTGCCAGAATGGGTCGGGACAGGGGGTCCCTGAACACTGAAGCTTTCCTT. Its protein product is CARMGRDRGSLNTEAFL.

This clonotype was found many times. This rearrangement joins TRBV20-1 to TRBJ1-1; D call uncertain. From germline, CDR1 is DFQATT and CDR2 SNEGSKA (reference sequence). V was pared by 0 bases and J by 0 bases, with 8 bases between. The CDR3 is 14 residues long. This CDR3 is CSAREGFMNTEAFF. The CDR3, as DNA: TGCAGTGCTAGAGAAGGGTTCATGAACACTGAAGCTTTCTTT.

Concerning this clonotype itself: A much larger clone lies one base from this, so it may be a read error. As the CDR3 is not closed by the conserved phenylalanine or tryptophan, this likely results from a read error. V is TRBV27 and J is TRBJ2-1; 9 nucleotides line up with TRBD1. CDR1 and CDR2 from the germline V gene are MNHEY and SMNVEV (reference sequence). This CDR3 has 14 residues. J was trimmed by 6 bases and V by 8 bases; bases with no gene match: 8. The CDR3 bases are TGTGCCAGCGGGCGGGACAGGGATTTCAATGAGCAGTTCTGC. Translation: CASGRDRDFNEQFC.

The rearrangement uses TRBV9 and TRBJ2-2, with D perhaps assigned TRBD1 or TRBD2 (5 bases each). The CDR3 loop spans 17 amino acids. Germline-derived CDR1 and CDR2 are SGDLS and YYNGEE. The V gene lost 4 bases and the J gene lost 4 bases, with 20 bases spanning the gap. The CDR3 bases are TGTGCCAGCAGCCCCCGGGCTGGGGGTAGGAGCACCGGGGAGCTGTTTTTT. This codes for CASSPRAGGRSTGELFF.

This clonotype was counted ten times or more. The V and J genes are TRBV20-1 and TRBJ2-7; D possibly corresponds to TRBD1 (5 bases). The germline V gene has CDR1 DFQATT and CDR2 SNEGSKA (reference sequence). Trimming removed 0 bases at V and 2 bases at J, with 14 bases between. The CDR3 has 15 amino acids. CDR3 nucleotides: TGCAGTGCTAGAGATACGACAGCAAAAACCTACGAGCAGTACTTC. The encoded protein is CSARDTTAKTYEQYF.

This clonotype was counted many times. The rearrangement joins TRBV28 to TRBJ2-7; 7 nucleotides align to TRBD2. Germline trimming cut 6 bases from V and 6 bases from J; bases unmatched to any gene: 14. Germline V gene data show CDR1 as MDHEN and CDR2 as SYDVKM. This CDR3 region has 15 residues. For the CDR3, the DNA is TGTGCCAGCAGCCCGGGCGGGAGTCGAAGCTTCGAGCAGTACTTC. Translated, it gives CASSPGGSRSFEQYF.

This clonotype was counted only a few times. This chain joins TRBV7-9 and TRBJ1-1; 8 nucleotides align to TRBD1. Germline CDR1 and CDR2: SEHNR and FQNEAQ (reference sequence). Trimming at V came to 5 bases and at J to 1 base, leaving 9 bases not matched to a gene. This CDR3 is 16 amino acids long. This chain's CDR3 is CASSPTGGRGNTEAFF. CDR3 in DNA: TGTGCCAGCAGCCCTACAGGGGGTCGGGGGAACACTGAAGCTTTCTTT.

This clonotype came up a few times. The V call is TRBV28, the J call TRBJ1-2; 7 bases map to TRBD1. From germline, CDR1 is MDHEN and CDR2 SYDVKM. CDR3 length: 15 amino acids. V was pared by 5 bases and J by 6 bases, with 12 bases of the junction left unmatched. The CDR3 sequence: CASSANTRQGHGYTF. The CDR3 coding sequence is TGTGCCAGCAGTGCCAACACCAGACAGGGACATGGCTACACCTTC.

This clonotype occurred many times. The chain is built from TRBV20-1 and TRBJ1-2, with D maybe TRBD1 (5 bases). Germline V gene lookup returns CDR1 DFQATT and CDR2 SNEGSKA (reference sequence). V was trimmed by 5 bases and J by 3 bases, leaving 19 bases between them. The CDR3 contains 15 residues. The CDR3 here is CSAGGDGSVDYGYTF. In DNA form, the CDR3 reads TGCAGTGCTGGGGGGGACGGTTCGGTAGACTATGGCTACACCTTC.

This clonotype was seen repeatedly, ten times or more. CDR3: CASRDRGIGRAAGTYNEQFF. CDR3 nucleotides: TGTGCCAGCCGGGACAGGGGCATCGGGAGGGCCGCAGGGACCTACAATGAGCAGTTCTTC. The J gene is TRBJ2-1, the V gene TRBV6-1; TRBD1 matches at 10 bases. Germline V gene lookup returns CDR1 MNHNS and CDR2 SASEGT. The J segment lost 2 bases and the V segment lost 8 bases, leaving 21 bases of the junction unmatched. This CDR3 is built from 20 residues.

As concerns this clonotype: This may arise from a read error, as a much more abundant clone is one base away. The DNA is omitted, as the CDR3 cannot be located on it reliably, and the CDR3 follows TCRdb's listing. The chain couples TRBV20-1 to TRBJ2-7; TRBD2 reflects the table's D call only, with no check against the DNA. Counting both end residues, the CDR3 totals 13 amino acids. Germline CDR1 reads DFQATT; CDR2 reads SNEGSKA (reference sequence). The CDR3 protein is CSARLAYSCEQYF.

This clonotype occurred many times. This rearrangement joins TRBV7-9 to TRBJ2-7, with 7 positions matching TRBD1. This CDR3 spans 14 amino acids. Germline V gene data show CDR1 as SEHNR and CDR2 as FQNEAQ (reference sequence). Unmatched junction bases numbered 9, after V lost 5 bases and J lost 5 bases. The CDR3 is CASSPTTGINEQYF. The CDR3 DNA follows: TGTGCCAGCAGCCCCACGACAGGGATCAACGAGCAGTACTTC.

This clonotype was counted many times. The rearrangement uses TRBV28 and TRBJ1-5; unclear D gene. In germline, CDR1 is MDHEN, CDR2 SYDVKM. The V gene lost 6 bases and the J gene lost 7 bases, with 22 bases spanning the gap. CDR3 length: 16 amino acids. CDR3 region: CASRPGPQKRRQPQHF. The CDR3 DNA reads TGTGCCAGCAGACCCGGACCCCAAAAAAGGAGACAGCCCCAGCATTTT.

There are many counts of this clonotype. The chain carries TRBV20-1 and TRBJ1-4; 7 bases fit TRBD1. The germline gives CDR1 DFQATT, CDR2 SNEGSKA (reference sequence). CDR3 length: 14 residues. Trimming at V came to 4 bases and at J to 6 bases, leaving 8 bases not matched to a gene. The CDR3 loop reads CSATSGTEDEKLFF. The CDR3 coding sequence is TGCAGTGCTACCTCCGGGACAGAAGATGAAAAACTGTTTTTT.

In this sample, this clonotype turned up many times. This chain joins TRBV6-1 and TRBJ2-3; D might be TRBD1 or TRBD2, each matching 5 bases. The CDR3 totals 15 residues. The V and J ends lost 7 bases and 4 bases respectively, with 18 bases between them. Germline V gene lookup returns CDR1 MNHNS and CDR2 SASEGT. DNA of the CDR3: TGTGCCAGCAATGAGGGGTGGGAGAGGGCAGATACGCAGTATTTT. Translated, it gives CASNEGWERADTQYF.

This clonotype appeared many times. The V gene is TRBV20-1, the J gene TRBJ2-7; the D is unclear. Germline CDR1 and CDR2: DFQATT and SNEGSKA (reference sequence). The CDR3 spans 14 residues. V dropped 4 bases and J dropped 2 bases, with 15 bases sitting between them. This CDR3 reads CSAMSYTDTYEQYF. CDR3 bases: TGCAGTGCTATGAGCTACACAGACACCTACGAGCAGTACTTC.

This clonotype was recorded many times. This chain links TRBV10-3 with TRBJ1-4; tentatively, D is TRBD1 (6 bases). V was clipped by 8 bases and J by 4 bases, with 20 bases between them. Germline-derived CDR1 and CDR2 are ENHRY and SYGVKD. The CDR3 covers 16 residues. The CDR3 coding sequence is TGTGCCATCGGACAGTCCTTCCCCACTTTTAATGAAAAACTGTTTTTT. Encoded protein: CAIGQSFPTFNEKLFF.

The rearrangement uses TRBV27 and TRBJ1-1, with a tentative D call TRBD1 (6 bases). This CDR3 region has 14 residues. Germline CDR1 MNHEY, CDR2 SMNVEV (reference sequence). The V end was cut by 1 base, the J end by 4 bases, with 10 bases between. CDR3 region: CASSLLGAPTEAFF. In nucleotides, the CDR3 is TGTGCCAGCAGTTTATTGGGGGCGCCCACTGAAGCTTTCTTT.

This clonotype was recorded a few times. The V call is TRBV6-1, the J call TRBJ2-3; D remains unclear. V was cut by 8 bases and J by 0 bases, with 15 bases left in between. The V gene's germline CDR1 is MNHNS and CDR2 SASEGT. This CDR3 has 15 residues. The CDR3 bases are TGTGCCAGCCTTAAGAGGCCATTTAGCACAGATACGCAGTATTTT. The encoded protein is CASLKRPFSTDTQYF.

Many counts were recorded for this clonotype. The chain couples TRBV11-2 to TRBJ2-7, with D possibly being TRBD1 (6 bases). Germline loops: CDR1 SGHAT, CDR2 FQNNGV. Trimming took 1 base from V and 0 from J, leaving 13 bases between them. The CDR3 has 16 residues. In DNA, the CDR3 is TGTGCCAGCAGCTTAGTTTTCGGGACACCCTCCTACGAGCAGTACTTC. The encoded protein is CASSLVFGTPSYEQYF.

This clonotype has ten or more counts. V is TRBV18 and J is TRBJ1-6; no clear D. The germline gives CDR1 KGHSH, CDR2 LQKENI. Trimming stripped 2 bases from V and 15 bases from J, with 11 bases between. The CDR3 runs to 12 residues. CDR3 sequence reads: CASSPGQNLLHF. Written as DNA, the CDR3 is TGTGCCAGCTCACCAGGGCAGAATCTCCTCCACTTT.

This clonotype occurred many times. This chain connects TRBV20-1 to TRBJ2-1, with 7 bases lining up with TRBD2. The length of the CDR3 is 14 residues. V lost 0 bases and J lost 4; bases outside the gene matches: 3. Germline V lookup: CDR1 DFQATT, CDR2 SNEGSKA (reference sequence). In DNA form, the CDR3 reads TGCAGTGCTAGAGATAGCGGGCTATACAATGAGCAGTTCTTC. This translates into CSARDSGLYNEQFF.

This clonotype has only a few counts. CDR3 sequence reads: CASSQGGASTDTQYF. CDR3 coding DNA: TGCGCCAGCAGCCAGGGGGGTGCTAGCACAGATACGCAGTATTTT. The rearrangement links TRBV4-1 to TRBJ2-3; maybe TRBD2 (6 bases). Germline CDR1 reads MGHRA; CDR2 reads YSYEKL. The V and J ends lost 3 bases and 0 bases respectively, with 10 bases between them. This CDR3 comprises 15 residues.